Detailed here is one T cell receptor beta chain. The antigen remains unidentified. Germline V CDR1 and CDR2: MNHNS, SASEGT. This CDR3 contains 15 residues. V dropped 5 bases and J dropped 1 base, with 15 bases sitting between them. The data stem from a study of cytomegalovirus exposure and HLA in healthy donors. Regarding the study as a whole: The authors later found TCR association rates varying by HLA locus, with DRB1 most and HLA-C fewest. The study labeled approximately 150 TCR beta chains cytomegalovirus-associated. Accurate prediction of HLA-A and HLA-B alleles (for most subjects) was reportedly achieved from TCR beta sequences.

Primers included in the PCR were 60 Vbeta and 13 Jbeta primers. Method: immunoSEQ multiplex PCR; TCRdb's copy keeps in-frame clones and lacks some. In the table there are around 70,000 clones, 60% to 80% of which are singletons. The chain is built from TRBV6-1 and TRBJ2-7, with D perhaps TRBD2 (5 bases). The source of this sequence is a man aged 25-40 years in good health and CMV-seronegative. Material: PBMCs. Here the CDR3 reads CASSLTRTSSYEQYF. The CDR3 DNA follows: TGTGCCAGCAGTTTAACTCGGACTTCTTCCTACGAGCAGTACTTC.